The TCR beta chain described here comes from a study of cytomegalovirus exposure and HLA in healthy donors. Overall study: The Caucasian-associated ancestry cluster contained 65% to 85% of the approximately 390 genotyped donors. Study results and limitations: An assumption of roughly uniform sequencing depth across donors underlay the presence/absence analyses. Productive status was seen about 87% or about 30% of the time for most TCR beta V segments in an earlier analysis.

Of note for this clone: Its specificity is unknown.

V was shortened by 0 bases and J by 7 bases, with 17 bases between the two germline ends. The CDR3 spans 15 residues. CDR1 is SGHRS, CDR2 YFSETQ, per germline. In the PCR, 60 Vbeta and 13 Jbeta primers were used. Per the study methods: In a later analysis, about 11 million of around 75 million unique beta chains occurred in at least two donors. The table came from immunoSEQ multiplex PCR; TCRdb's copy has only in-frame clones and leaves some out. The V and J calls and clone size come from that table; D and trimming were worked out from the DNA. The sample records fewer than 200,000 clones, around 82% being singletons.

The specimen was PBMCs. The receptor was derived from a man aged 40-55 years in good health and CMV-seronegative. The V gene is TRBV5-1, the J gene TRBJ2-7; possible D gene TRBD1, 6 bases. CDR3 sequence reads: CASSLASGGPGEQYF. Written as DNA, the CDR3 is TGCGCCAGCAGCTTGGCCAGTGGGGGCCCGGGGGAGCAGTACTTC.